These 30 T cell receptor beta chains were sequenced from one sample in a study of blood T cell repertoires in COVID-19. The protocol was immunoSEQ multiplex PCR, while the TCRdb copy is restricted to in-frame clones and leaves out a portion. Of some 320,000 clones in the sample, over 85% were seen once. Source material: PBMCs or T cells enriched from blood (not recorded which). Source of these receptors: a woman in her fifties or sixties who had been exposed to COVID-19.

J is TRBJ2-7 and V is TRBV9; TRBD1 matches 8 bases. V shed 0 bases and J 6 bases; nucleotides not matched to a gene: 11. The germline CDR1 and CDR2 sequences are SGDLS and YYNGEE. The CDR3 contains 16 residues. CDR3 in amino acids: CASSVGQGRDRGEQYF. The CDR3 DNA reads TGTGCCAGCAGCGTAGGACAGGGGCGAGATCGTGGCGAGCAGTACTTC.

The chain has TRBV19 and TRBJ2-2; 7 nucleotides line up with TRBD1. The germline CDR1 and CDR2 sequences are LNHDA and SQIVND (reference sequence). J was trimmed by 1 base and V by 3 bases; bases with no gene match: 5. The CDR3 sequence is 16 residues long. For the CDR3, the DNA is TGTGCCAGTAGTATTTGGGGGACAGTGAACACCGGGGAGCTGTTTTTT. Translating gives CASSIWGTVNTGELFF.

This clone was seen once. The CDR3 DNA follows: TGTGCCAGCAGCTTAGGTCCGGCGACAGGGGATGGCTACACCTTC. Translated, it gives CASSLGPATGDGYTF. This sequence joins TRBV7-9 and TRBJ1-2; 8 positions match TRBD1. V trimming: 1 base; J trimming: 6 bases; junction bases outside the gene matches: 7. The CDR3 is 15 residues long. Germline CDR1 SEHNR, CDR2 FQNEAQ (reference sequence).

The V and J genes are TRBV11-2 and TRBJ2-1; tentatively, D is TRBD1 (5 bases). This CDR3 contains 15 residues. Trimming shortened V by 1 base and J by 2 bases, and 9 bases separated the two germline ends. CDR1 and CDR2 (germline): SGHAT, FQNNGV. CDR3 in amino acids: CASSLGATAYNEQFF. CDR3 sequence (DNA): TGTGCCAGCAGCTTAGGGGCGACAGCCTACAATGAGCAGTTCTTC.

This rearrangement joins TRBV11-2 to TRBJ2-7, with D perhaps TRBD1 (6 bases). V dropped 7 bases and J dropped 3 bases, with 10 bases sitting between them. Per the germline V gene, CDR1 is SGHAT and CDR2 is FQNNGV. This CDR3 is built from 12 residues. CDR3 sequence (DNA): TGTGCCAGCAACTCACAGGGCTACGAGCAGTACTTC. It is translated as CASNSQGYEQYF.

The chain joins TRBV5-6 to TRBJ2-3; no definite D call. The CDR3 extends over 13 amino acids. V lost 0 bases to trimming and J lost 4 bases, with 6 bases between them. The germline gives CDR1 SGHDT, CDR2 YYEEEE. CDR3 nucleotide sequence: TGTGCCAGCAGCTTGGCTCTCTCAGATACGCAGTATTTT. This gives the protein CASSLALSDTQYF. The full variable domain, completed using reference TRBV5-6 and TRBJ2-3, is DAGVTQSPTHLIKTRGQQVTLRCSPKSGHDTVSWYQQALGQGPQFIFQYYEEEERQRGNFPDRFSGHQFPNYSSELNVNALLLGDSALYLCASSLALSDTQYFGPGTRLTVL.

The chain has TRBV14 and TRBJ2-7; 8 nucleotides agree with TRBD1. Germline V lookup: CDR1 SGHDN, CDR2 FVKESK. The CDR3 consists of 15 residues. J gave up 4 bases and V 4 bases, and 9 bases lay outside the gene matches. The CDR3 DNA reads TGTGCCAGCAGCCCTAGCAGGGGGCGGTGGTACGAGCAGTACTTC. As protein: CASSPSRGRWYEQYF.

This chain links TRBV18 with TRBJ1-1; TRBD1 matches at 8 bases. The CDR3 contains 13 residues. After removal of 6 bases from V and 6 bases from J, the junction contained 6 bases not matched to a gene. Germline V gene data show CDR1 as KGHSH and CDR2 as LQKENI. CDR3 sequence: CASSLDREAEAFF. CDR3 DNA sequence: TGTGCCAGCTCCCTGGACAGGGAGGCTGAAGCTTTCTTT.

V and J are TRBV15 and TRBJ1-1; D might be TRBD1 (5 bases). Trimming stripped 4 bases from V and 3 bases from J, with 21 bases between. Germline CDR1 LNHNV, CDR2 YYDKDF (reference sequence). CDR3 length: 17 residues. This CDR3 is CATSTIQGRSRDTEAFF. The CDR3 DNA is TGTGCCACCAGCACAATCCAGGGCCGCTCAAGGGACACTGAAGCTTTCTTT.

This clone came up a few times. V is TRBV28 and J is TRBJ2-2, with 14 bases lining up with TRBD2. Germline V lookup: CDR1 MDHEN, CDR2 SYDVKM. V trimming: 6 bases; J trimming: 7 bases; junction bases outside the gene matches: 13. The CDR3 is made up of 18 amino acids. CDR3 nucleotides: TGTGCCAGCAGCTCCCCCTCGGGACTAGCGGGGGCCCACGGGGAGCTGTTTTTT. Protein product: CASSSPSGLAGAHGELFF. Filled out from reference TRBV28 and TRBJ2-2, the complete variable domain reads DVKVTQSSRYLVKRTGEKVFLECVQDMDHENMFWYRQDPGLGLRLIYFSYDVKMKEKGDIPEGYSVSREKKERFSLILESASTNQTSMYLCASSSPSGLAGAHGELFFGEGSRLTVL.

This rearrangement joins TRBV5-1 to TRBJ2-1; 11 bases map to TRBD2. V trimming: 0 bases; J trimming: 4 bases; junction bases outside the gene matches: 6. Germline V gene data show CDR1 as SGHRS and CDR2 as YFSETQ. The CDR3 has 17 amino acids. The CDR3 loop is CASSLVIGLAGYNEQFF. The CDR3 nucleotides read TGCGCCAGCAGCTTGGTAATCGGACTAGCGGGTTACAATGAGCAGTTCTTC.

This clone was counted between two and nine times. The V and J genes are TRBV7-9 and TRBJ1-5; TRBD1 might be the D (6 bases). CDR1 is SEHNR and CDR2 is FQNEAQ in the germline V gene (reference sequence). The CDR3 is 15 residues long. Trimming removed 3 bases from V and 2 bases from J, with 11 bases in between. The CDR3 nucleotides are TGTGCCAGCAGCTTGGGGACACTCGGCAATCAGCCCCAGCATTTT. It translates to CASSLGTLGNQPQHF.

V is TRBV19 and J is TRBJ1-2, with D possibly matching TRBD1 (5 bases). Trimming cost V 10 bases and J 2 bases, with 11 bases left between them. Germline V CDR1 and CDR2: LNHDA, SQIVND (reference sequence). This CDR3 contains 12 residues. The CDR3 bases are TGTGCCACCTGGCGACAGAACTATGGCTACACCTTC. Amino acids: CATWRQNYGYTF.

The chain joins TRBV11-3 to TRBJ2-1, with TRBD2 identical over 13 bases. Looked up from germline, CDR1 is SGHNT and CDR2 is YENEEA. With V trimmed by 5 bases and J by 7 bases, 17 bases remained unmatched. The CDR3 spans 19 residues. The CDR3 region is CASSAGLAGALGVKNEQFF. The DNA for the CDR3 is TGTGCCAGCAGCGCCGGACTAGCGGGGGCCCTAGGGGTTAAGAATGAGCAGTTCTTC.

The CDR3 DNA reads TGTGCCAGCAGCTTAGAGTATGATGCTGCGCCCCTCCACTTT. Amino acid sequence: CASSLEYDAAPLHF. The rearrangement joins TRBV7-8 to TRBJ1-6, with D hard to call. V gave up 1 base and J gave up 13 bases, with 14 bases separating them. This CDR3 region has 14 residues. Looked up from germline, CDR1 is SGHVS and CDR2 is FQNEAQ.

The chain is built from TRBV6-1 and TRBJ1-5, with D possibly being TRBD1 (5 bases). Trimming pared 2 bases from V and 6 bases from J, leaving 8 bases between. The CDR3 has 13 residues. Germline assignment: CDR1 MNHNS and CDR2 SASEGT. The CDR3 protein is CASSESGPQPQHF. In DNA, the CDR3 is TGTGCCAGCAGTGAATCAGGGCCTCAGCCCCAGCATTTT.

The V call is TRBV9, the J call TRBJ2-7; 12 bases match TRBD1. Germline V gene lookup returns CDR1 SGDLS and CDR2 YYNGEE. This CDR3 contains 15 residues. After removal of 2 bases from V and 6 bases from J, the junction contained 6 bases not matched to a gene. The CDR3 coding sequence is TGTGCCAGCAGCGTGGGGGGACAGGGGGCGTCCGAGCAGTACTTC. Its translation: CASSVGGQGASEQYF.

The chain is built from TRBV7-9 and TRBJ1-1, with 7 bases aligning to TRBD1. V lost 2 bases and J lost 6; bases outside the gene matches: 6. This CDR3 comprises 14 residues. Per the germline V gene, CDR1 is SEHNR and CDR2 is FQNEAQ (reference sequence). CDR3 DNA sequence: TGTGCCAGCAGCTTACATGAGGGGGCCGCTGAAGCTTTCTTT. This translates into CASSLHEGAAEAFF. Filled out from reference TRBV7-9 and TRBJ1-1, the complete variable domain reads DTGVSQNPRHKITKRGQNVTFRCDPISEHNRLYWYRQTLGQGPEFLTYFQNEAQLEKSRLLSDRFSAERPKGSFSTLEIQRTEQGDSAMYLCASSLHEGAAEAFFGQGTRLTVV.

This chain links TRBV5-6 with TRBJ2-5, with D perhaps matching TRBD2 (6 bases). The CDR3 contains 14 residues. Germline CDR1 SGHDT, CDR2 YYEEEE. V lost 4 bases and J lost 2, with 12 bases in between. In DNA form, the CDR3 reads TGTGCCAGCAGCCGCAGTGGGGGGCAAGAGACCCAGTACTTC. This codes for CASSRSGGQETQYF.

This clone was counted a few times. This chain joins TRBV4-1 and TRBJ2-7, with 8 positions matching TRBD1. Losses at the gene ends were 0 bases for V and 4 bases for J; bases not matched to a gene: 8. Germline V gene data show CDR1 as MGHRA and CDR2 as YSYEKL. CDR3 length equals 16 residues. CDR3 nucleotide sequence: TGCGCCAGCAGCCAAGAGGAGAGCAGGACAGGGTACGAGCAGTACTTC. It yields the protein CASSQEESRTGYEQYF.

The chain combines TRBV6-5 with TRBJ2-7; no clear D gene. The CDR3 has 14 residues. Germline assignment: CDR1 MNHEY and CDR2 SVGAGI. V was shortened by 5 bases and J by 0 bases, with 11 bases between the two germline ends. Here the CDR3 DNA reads TGTGCCAGCAGTCGTTTCTTGGCCTCCTACGAGCAGTACTTC. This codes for CASSRFLASYEQYF.

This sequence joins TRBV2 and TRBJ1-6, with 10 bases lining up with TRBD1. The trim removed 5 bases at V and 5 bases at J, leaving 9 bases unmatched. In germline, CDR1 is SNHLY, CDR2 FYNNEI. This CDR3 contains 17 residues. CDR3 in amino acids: CASSYPGQGPHNSPLHF. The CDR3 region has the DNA TGTGCCAGCAGTTATCCGGGACAGGGGCCACATAATTCACCCCTCCACTTT.

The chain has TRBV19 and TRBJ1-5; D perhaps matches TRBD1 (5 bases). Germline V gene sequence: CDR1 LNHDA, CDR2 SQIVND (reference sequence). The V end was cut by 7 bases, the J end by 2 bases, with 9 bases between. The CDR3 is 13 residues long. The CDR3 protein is CASTGSGNQPQHF. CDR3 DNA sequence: TGTGCCAGTACAGGGTCGGGCAATCAGCCCCAGCATTTT.

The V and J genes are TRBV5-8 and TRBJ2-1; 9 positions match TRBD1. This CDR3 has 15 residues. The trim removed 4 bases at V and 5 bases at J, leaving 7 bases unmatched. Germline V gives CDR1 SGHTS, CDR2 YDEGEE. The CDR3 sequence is CASSRGTGLHNEQFF. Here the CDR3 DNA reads TGTGCCAGCAGCCGGGGGACAGGGTTGCACAATGAGCAGTTCTTC. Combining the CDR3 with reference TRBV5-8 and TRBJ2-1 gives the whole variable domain EAGVTQSPTHLIKTRGQQATLRCSPISGHTSVYWYQQALGLGLQFLLWYDEGEERNRGNFPPRFSGRQFPNYSSELNVNALELEDSALYLCASSRGTGLHNEQFFGPGTRLTVL.

DNA of the CDR3: TGTGCCAGCAGTCCGCTTATCTTGACAGGTCTTACCGGGGAGCTGTTTTTT. Amino acids: CASSPLILTGLTGELFF. J is TRBJ2-2 and V is TRBV28, with a possible D match to TRBD1 (6 bases). The V end lost 5 bases, the J end lost 5 bases, and 21 bases lay between the germline ends. Germline lookup yields CDR1 MDHEN and CDR2 SYDVKM. This CDR3 contains 17 residues.

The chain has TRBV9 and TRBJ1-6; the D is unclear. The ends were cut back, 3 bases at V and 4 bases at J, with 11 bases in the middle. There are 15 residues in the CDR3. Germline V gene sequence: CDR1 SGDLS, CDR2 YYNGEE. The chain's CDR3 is CASSAESKYNSPLHF. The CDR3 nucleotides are TGTGCCAGCAGCGCCGAGTCCAAATATAATTCACCCCTCCACTTT.

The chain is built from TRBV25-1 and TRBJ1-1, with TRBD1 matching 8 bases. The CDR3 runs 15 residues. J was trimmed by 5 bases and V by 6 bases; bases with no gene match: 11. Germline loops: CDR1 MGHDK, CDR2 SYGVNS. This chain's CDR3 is CASRETGGKGTEAFF. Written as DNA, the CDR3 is TGTGCCAGCAGGGAAACAGGGGGTAAGGGGACTGAAGCTTTCTTT.

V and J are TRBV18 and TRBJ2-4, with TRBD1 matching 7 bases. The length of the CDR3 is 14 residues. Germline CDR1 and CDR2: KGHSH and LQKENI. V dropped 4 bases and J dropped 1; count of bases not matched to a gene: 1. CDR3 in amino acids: CASSQGAAKNIQYF. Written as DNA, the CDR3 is TGTGCCAGCTCACAGGGGGCGGCCAAAAACATTCAGTACTTC.

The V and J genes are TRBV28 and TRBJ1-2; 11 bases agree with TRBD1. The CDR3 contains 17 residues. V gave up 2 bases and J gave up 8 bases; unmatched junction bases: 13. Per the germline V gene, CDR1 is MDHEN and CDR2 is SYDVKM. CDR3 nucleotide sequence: TGTGCCAGCAGTTTAGGGACAGGGGGAATATCATGGTACGGCTACACCTTC. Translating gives CASSLGTGGISWYGYTF.

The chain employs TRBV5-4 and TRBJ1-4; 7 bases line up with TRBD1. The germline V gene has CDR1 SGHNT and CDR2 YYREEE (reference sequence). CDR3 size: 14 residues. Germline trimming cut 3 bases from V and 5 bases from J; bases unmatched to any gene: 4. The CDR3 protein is CASSSGGKNEKLFF. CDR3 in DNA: TGTGCCAGCAGCTCAGGGGGGAAGAATGAAAAACTGTTTTTT.